This is a list of T cell receptor beta chains from one sample in a study of shared clonotypes between healthy human individuals. The method was immunoSEQ multiplex PCR; TCRdb's version includes in-frame clones alone and lacks a portion of them. The sample holds 2 million to 2.5 million clones, 85% to 95% seen once. The sequencing sample was made of naive CD8+ T cells from PBMCs. Every receptor here comes from a man between 18 and 29 years old in good health. Some clones in this sample may be carry-over from other donors' samples. Each CDR3 is given with its conserved first and last residue. The order of the fields is V gene, CDR3 protein.

>TRBV19
CASSAGLPTGNQPQHF
>TRBV4-1
CASSGRLAVYEQYF
>TRBV7-8
CASSSRGLAGGFTDTQYF
>TRBV7-9
CASSTSGGAGDGYTF
>TRBV27
CASRPGPAGRGQPQHF
>TRBV7-9
CASSLGQEGTQYF
>TRBV5-1
CASTLGNEQFF
>TRBV13
CASRRSRLNTEAFF
>TRBV11-2
CASSLDRHEQYF
>TRBV11-2
CASKPHGGRGAADTQYF
>TRBV5-3
CARPPRGGCYNEQFF
>TRBV6-5
CASSYSKGRDEQFF
>TRBV7-9
CASSLSGTATNEKLFF
>TRBV27
CASSLGSGNEQFF
>TRBV15
CATSREGLLNTEAFF
>TRBV7-9
CASSTGFSGELFF
>TRBV6-5
CASSPNREKLFF
>TRBV6-1
CASSEAGLLMNTEAFF
>TRBV12-2
CASRLRGQEVSGGNEKLFF
>TRBV9
CASSEGTGAGETQYF
>TRBV27
CASSLTGTSFYGYTF
>TRBV9
CASSVGSGTSIDEQFF
>TRBV27
CASSYTGFEETQYF
>TRBV29-1
CSVEGGGNTEAFF
>TRBV7-2
CASSLGVSRLTYNEQFF
>TRBV11-2
CASSLWGPSYEQYF
>TRBV28
CASSPLGRAYEQYF
>TRBV27
CASSLVAGEVETQYF
>TRBV5-6
CASSLAADTQYF
>TRBV10-2
CASRTGDRHEQFF
>TRBV15
CATSRARTGTDTQYF
>TRBV7-8
CASSFNYEQYF
>TRBV5-6
CASSSHGGSGSYLTQYF
>TRBV7-3
CASSPEPGGGNTGELFF
>TRBV19
CASRDREKWPGNTIYF
>TRBV2
CASMDGPKGSNQPQHF
>TRBV5-1
CASSLGSLYEQYF
>TRBV11-1
CASSRDLEQFF
>TRBV4-1
CASSQARGAGEADTQYF
>TRBV19
CASSWRENTGELFF
>TRBV28
CASSPILAGELFF
>TRBV4-3
CASSQEVRSGNTIYF
>TRBV9
CASSPREGRNTGELFF
>TRBV27
CASSPSLQRTYQETQYF
>TRBV4-1
CASSQGTSGTQAYNEQFF
>TRBV5-1
CASSLAPGLAPSYEQYF